These 27 T cell receptor beta chains were sequenced from one sample in a study of blood T cell repertoires in COVID-19. TCRdb keeps only in-frame clones here, not all; method: immunoSEQ multiplex PCR. The data show about 60,000 clones, with roughly 80% seen just once and 3.5% to 4% held by the top ten. The material sequenced was PBMCs or T cells enriched from blood (not recorded which). These receptors originate from a woman aged 40 to 50 with acute COVID-19.

The genes are TRBV27 and TRBJ1-1, with a tentative D call TRBD1 (6 bases). V was trimmed by 1 base and J by 5 bases, leaving 17 bases between them. The CDR3 loop spans 16 amino acids. CDR1 and CDR2 (germline): MNHEY, SMNVEV (reference sequence). DNA of the CDR3: TGTGCCAGCAGTTTATGTCCGGCAGGGGCGTGTACTGAAGCTTTCTTT. This encodes CASSLCPAGACTEAFF.

The V and J genes are TRBV12-3 or TRBV12-4 and TRBJ1-1; TRBD1 might be the D (6 bases). V lost 5 bases and J 3 bases, leaving 10 bases between the germline ends. The CDR3 has 13 amino acids. The CDR3 here is CASSEQGYTEAFF. The CDR3, as DNA: TGTGCCAGCAGTGAACAGGGTTACACTGAAGCTTTCTTT.

The chain couples TRBV7-3 to TRBJ2-5; maybe TRBD2 (7 bases). V was trimmed by 5 bases and J by 5 bases, leaving 15 bases between them. This CDR3 has 14 residues. CDR1 SGHTA and CDR2 FQGTGA come from the germline V gene. The CDR3: CASSPRGPRETQYF. The CDR3 DNA follows: TGTGCCAGCAGCCCGCGGGGGCCCAGGGAGACCCAGTACTTC. Full variable domain (outside the CDR3, taken from reference TRBV7-3 and TRBJ2-5): GAGVSQTPSNKVTEKGKYVELRCDPISGHTALYWYRQSLGQGPEFLIYFQGTGAADDSGLPNDRFFAVRPEGSVSTLKIQRTERGDSAVYLCASSPRGPRETQYFGPGTRLLVL.

This chain joins TRBV24-1 and TRBJ2-5; TRBD2 matches at 7 bases. Germline assignment: CDR1 KGHDR and CDR2 SFDVKD. This CDR3 has 15 amino acids. Trimming removed 4 bases from V and 5 bases from J; junction bases left unmatched: 9. DNA of the CDR3: TGTGCCACCAGTGACTCCCCTCGGGGGGTTGAGACCCAGTACTTC. Translated: CATSDSPRGVETQYF.

The chain joins TRBV12-2 to TRBJ1-5. TRBV12-2 is a recognized pseudogene. This CDR3 is 16 amino acids long. CDR3 sequence reads: CASRLAERYSNQPQHF. As DNA, the CDR3 is TGTGCAAGTCGCTTAGCGGAGAGATATAGCAATCAGCCCCAGCATTTT.

CDR3 nucleotides: TGTGCCACCAGTGATCCATCGGGGGGGCGGAACAATGAGCAGTTCTTC. Its translation is CATSDPSGGRNNEQFF. V usage is TRBV24-1 and J usage is TRBJ2-1; 8 bases map to TRBD2. Looked up from germline, CDR1 is KGHDR and CDR2 is SFDVKD. V was clipped by 3 bases and J by 5 bases; unmatched bases: 8. The CDR3 has 16 residues.

CDR3 protein: CASSPRTSTDTQYF. The CDR3 DNA is TGCGCCAGCAGTCCCCGGACTAGCACAGATACGCAGTATTTT. V is TRBV5-1 and J is TRBJ2-3, with D perhaps matching TRBD2 (5 bases). Germline lookup yields CDR1 SGHRS and CDR2 YFSETQ. The CDR3 totals 14 residues. V was clipped by 5 bases and J by 0 bases, with 10 bases between them.

This chain connects TRBV6-5 to TRBJ1-2; D call uncertain. The CDR3 runs 13 residues. Germline V gives CDR1 MNHEY, CDR2 SVGAGI. Trimming stripped 2 bases from V and 0 bases from J, with 4 bases between. The DNA of the CDR3 is TGTGCCAGCAGTTACCGGGCTAACTATGGCTACACCTTC. It is translated as CASSYRANYGYTF.

To note about this clone: Relative to the germline gene, one junction end is altered; a read error may explain this. The J gene is TRBJ1-4, the V gene TRBV20-1, with D perhaps TRBD1 (6 bases). This CDR3 comprises 10 residues. Germline loops: CDR1 DFQATT, CDR2 SNEGSKA (reference sequence). CDR3 sequence: CSARRGHTYF. For the CDR3, the DNA is TGCAGTGCTAGACGGGGACATACCTACTTT.

J is TRBJ2-3 and V is TRBV7-2; 9 bases are a match to TRBD2. The CDR3 runs to 18 residues. Trimming at V came to 2 bases and at J to 0 bases, leaving 9 bases not matched to a gene. Looked up from germline, CDR1 is SGHTA and CDR2 is FQGNSA. The CDR3 here is CASSLIAGAISSTDTQYF. The CDR3 region has the DNA TGTGCCAGCAGCTTAATAGCGGGAGCGATCTCTAGCACAGATACGCAGTATTTT.

The count of this clone is one. The chain is built from TRBV19 and TRBJ2-7; the match to TRBD2 covers 15 bases. There are 15 residues in the CDR3. V lost 5 bases, J lost 7 bases, and 6 bases stayed unmatched. Germline lookup yields CDR1 LNHDA and CDR2 SQIVND (reference sequence). CDR3 bases: TGTGCCAGTAGTGACACCGGGACTAGCGGGAGGGAGCAGTACTTC. Translated, it gives CASSDTGTSGREQYF. Filled out from reference TRBV19 and TRBJ2-7, the complete variable domain reads DGGITQSPKYLFRKEGQNVTLSCEQNLNHDAMYWYRQDPGQGLRLIYYSQIVNDFQKGDIAEGYSVSREKKESFPLTVTSAQKNPTAFYLCASSDTGTSGREQYFGPGTRLTVT.

This clone was picked up a small number of times. The chain is built from TRBV5-4 and TRBJ2-2; 15 nucleotides agree with TRBD2. Trimming took 4 bases from V and 5 from J; bases not matched to a gene: 9. This CDR3 contains 18 residues. Germline CDR1 reads SGHNT; CDR2 reads YYREEE (reference sequence). The CDR3, as DNA: TGTGCCAGCAGCCCCCCCGGACTAGCGGGGGGGCTTACCGGGGAGCTGTTTTTT. This codes for CASSPPGLAGGLTGELFF. The full variable domain, rest sourced from reference TRBV5-4 and TRBJ2-2, is ETGVTQSPTHLIKTRGQQVTLRCSSQSGHNTVSWYQQALGQGPQFIFQYYREEENGRGNFPPRFSGLQFPNYSSELNVNALELDDSALYLCASSPPGLAGGLTGELFFGEGSRLTVL.

The chain couples TRBV10-2 to TRBJ2-7; D perhaps matches TRBD2 (5 bases). The V and J ends lost 0 bases and 6 bases respectively, with 9 bases between them. Per the germline V gene, CDR1 is WSHSY and CDR2 is SAAADI. The CDR3 totals 13 residues. CDR3 nucleotides: TGCGCCAGCAGTGAGTCGACCGGGGTCGAGCAGTACGTC. Amino acid sequence: CASSESTGVEQYV.

This chain joins TRBV29-1 and TRBJ2-7; D not resolved. In germline, CDR1 is SQVTM, CDR2 ANQGSEA. CDR3 length: 15 amino acids. Deletions cut 1 base from V and 5 bases from J, with 18 bases between. The CDR3 region has the DNA TGCAGCGTTGAAGCCCGGGTTCTAGGTGGTGACGAGCAGTACTTC. Amino acids: CSVEARVLGGDEQYF.

This sequence joins TRBV5-1 and TRBJ2-7, with D possibly TRBD1 on 5 matching bases. Per germline, CDR1 SGHRS and CDR2 YFSETQ. The CDR3 length is 14 residues. The V gene lost 4 bases and the J gene lost 0 bases, with 11 bases spanning the gap. The CDR3 DNA reads TGCGCCAGCAGCAGACAGACCGCCTCCTACGAGCAGTACTTC. Translating gives CASSRQTASYEQYF.

The chain recombines TRBV27 with TRBJ1-1; D ambiguous. The CDR3 spans 13 residues. Germline values: CDR1 MNHEY, CDR2 SMNVEV (reference sequence). With 5 bases removed from V and 0 bases from J, the gap between germline ends came to 7 bases. CDR3: CASSVQMNTEAFF. The CDR3, as DNA: TGTGCCAGCAGTGTACAGATGAACACTGAAGCTTTCTTT.

The V call is TRBV28, the J call TRBJ1-1; the match to TRBD1 covers 12 bases. Trimming at V came to 6 bases and at J to 4 bases, leaving 12 bases not matched to a gene. There are 17 residues in the CDR3. The germline V gene has CDR1 MDHEN and CDR2 SYDVKM. CDR3 in amino acids: CASSTGTGGGGATEAFF. In DNA, the CDR3 is TGTGCCAGCAGCACCGGGACAGGGGGCGGAGGGGCCACTGAAGCTTTCTTT.

DNA for the CDR3: TGTGCCAGCAGTTTCGAAGAGACCCAGTACTTC. Translated: CASSFEETQYF. The gene calls are TRBV12-3 or TRBV12-4 and TRBJ2-5; no definite D call. The V gene lost 3 bases and the J gene lost 3 bases, with 2 bases spanning the gap. This CDR3 contains 11 residues.

This clone occurred many times. The CDR3 sequence: CASSMRQGEYGYTF. In DNA form, the CDR3 reads TGTGCCAGTAGTATGAGACAGGGGGAGTATGGCTACACCTTC. V and J are TRBV19 and TRBJ1-2, with 9 positions matching TRBD1. The CDR3 runs 14 residues. Germline V gene sequence: CDR1 LNHDA, CDR2 SQIVND (reference sequence). With V trimmed by 3 bases and J by 5 bases, 4 bases remained unmatched.

The chain links TRBV5-5 to TRBJ2-7, with D perhaps matching TRBD1 (6 bases). This CDR3 is built from 13 residues. With 4 bases removed from V and 2 bases from J, the gap between germline ends came to 10 bases. The germline CDR1 and CDR2 sequences are SGHKS and YYEKEE (reference sequence). Here the CDR3 DNA reads TGTGCCAGCAGCCTGGACAGAACCTACGAGCAGTACGTC. It translates to CASSLDRTYEQYV.

The chain has TRBV6-2 or TRBV6-3 and TRBJ1-1; tentatively, D is TRBD1 (5 bases). This CDR3 contains 14 residues. V was clipped by 1 base and J by 5 bases, with 11 bases between them. Per germline, CDR1 MNHEY and CDR2 SVGEGT. CDR3 DNA: TGTGCCAGCAGTTACTTTGCAGGGAAGACTGAAGCTTTCTTT. Encoded protein: CASSYFAGKTEAFF.

The CDR3 DNA follows: TGTGCCAGCAGCACCCGCCCTGACGGGGAGCAGTACTTC. Protein sequence: CASSTRPDGEQYF. V gene TRBV3-1 (or the pseudogene TRBV3-2) combines with J gene TRBJ2-7; D is unclear. This CDR3 has 13 residues. Germline-derived CDR1 and CDR2 are LGHDT and YNNKEL (reference sequence). V gave up 5 bases and J gave up 7 bases, with 15 bases separating them.

The J gene is TRBJ2-2, the V gene TRBV28; perhaps TRBD2 as D (6 bases). CDR1 MDHEN and CDR2 SYDVKM come from the germline V gene. This CDR3 region has 12 residues. This chain's CDR3 is CGGAGQSGELFF. CDR3 DNA: TGTGGCGGGGCAGGGCAGTCCGGGGAGCTGTTTTTT.

This clone showed up just once. The chain combines TRBV5-1 with TRBJ2-3; 9 bases fit TRBD1. Germline CDR1 reads SGHRS; CDR2 reads YFSETQ. CDR3 length equals 18 residues. V shed 5 bases and J 4 bases; nucleotides not matched to a gene: 17. CDR3 nucleotides: TGCGCCAGCAGTTTTAGGGGGACCGGGACAGGGAGACCAGATACGCAGTATTTT. This translates into CASSFRGTGTGRPDTQYF.

The chain employs TRBV10-2 and TRBJ1-5; D perhaps matches TRBD1 (5 bases). The CDR3 totals 14 residues. Germline V lookup: CDR1 WSHSY, CDR2 SAAADI. The V end lost 0 bases, the J end lost 3 bases, and 6 bases lay between the germline ends. The CDR3 DNA sequence: TGCGCCAGCAGTGAGTCGACAGCCAATCAGCCCCAGCATTTT. It yields the protein CASSESTANQPQHF.

This rearrangement joins TRBV7-2 to TRBJ2-7; 7 bases match TRBD2. This CDR3 is 15 amino acids long. Looked up from germline, CDR1 is SGHTA and CDR2 is FQGNSA. V shed 2 bases and J 0 bases; nucleotides not matched to a gene: 4. CDR3 sequence (DNA): TGTGCCAGCAGCTTAAACCCGGGAGGCTCCTACGAGCAGTACTTC. Protein sequence: CASSLNPGGSYEQYF.

The genes are TRBV6-5 and TRBJ1-5; 12 bases match TRBD1. Germline V gene lookup returns CDR1 MNHEY and CDR2 SVGAGI. V shed 7 bases and J 6 bases; nucleotides not matched to a gene: 1. The CDR3 is 13 amino acids. This chain's CDR3 is CASMGQGAQPQHF. The CDR3 DNA is TGTGCCAGCATGGGACAGGGGGCTCAGCCCCAGCATTTT.